This T cell receptor (beta chain) was sequenced during a study of shared clonotypes between healthy human individuals. As for the study in general: The donors, two women and a few men, were aged 18 to 49.

Regarding this clone: Its antigen is not identified.

Measured with immunoSEQ multiplex PCR; TCRdb has only the in-frame clones, and not every one. The table records about 640,000 clones, 60% to 80% of them present only once. Negatively enriched CD4+ T cells were divided by CD45RA into naive and memory. Germline V gene sequence: CDR1 LNHNV, CDR2 YYDKDF (reference sequence). This CDR3 comprises 16 residues. V lost 2 bases and J lost 0, with 11 bases in between. Regarding the study as a whole: The study sampled only blood, and tissue repertoires likely differ.

The chain links TRBV15 to TRBJ1-5; D gene unclear. The sequenced sample consisted of memory CD4+ T cells sorted from blood. Subset meaning: CD45RA-negative fraction. The TCR originated in a woman in her 30s in good health. The CDR3 DNA is TGTGCCACCAGCAGACACCCCCAGATTAGCAATCAGCCCCAGCATTTT. Encoded protein: CATSRHPQISNQPQHF.